The clone carrying this T cell receptor (beta chain) has more than one count but fewer than ten. The antigen remains undetermined. TCRdb itself ran the 5' RACE reads through MiXCR, one entry per CDR3 protein. The repertoire consists of roughly 500,000 distinct CDR3 sequences, with 15% to 20% occurring once and the leading ten covering around 15%. This specimen belongs to a study of T cells after yellow fever vaccination. Overall study findings and caveats: A small share of clonotypes appeared in both CD4 and CD8 compartments. The secondary response was weaker, and its peak arrived faster, on day 5 versus 15.

CDR1 is SGHRS and CDR2 is YFSETQ in the germline V gene. This CDR3 is 15 amino acids long. Trimming at V came to 3 bases and at J to 7 bases, leaving 7 bases not matched to a gene. The input for sequencing was PBMCs, taken 15 days after the yellow fever booster vaccination. This TCR was sampled from a young man who received the YFV17D yellow fever vaccine. This sequence joins TRBV5-1 and TRBJ2-1; 10 nucleotides align to TRBD1. DNA of the CDR3: TGCGCCAGCAGCTGGGGGACAGGGGAGAGGAATGAGCAGTTCTTC. Its translation is CASSWGTGERNEQFF.